Below are 31 T cell receptor beta chains sequenced from a single sample in a study of cytomegalovirus exposure and HLA in healthy donors. Both 60 Vbeta primers and 13 Jbeta primers went into the PCR. Using immunoSEQ multiplex PCR, the repertoire was profiled, and TCRdb retains in-frame clones only, with some absent. The table has roughly 110,000 clones, roughly two thirds seen once. The sample comprised PBMCs. The receptors here all came from a female donor in good health and CMV-seronegative.

About this clone: At one of its ends the junction is not consistent with the germline gene, which may arise from a read error. The CDR3 protein is CASSAHGGASNGQFF. DNA for the CDR3: TGTGCCAGCAGTGCCCATGGGGGGGCGAGCAATGGGCAGTTCTTC. The gene calls are TRBV28 and TRBJ2-1, with D possibly being TRBD2 (7 bases). This CDR3 region has 15 residues. Germline CDR1 and CDR2: MDHEN and SYDVKM. The full variable domain, its missing parts supplied by reference TRBV28 and TRBJ2-1, is DVKVTQSSRYLVKRTGEKVFLECVQDMDHENMFWYRQDPGLGLRLIYFSYDVKMKEKGDIPEGYSVSREKKERFSLILESASTNQTSMYLCASSAHGGASNGQFFGPGTRLTVL.

This clone came up a few times. V usage is TRBV4-1 and J usage is TRBJ1-2; 8 bases map to TRBD1. CDR1 is MGHRA and CDR2 is YSYEKL in the germline V gene. The CDR3 contains 15 residues. The V and J ends lost 0 bases and 3 bases, in that order; junction bases with no gene match: 3. Written as DNA, the CDR3 is TGCGCCAGCAGCCAAGAGGGACAGGTCCACTATGGCTACACCTTC. This gives the protein CASSQEGQVHYGYTF.

The chain has TRBV25-1 and TRBJ2-3; D is unresolved. The germline V gene has CDR1 MGHDK and CDR2 SYGVNS. The germline V and J ends were trimmed by 10 bases and 5 bases, with 16 bases remaining between them. CDR3 size: 13 residues. Written as DNA, the CDR3 is TGTGCCACCCCCGTCATATCACAAGATACGCAGTATTTT. Encoded protein: CATPVISQDTQYF.

The chain employs TRBV9 and TRBJ1-2, with 7 bases lining up with TRBD1. This CDR3 is 15 amino acids long. The ends lost 3 bases at V and 2 bases at J; junction bases unmatched: 7. The germline V gene encodes CDR1 SGDLS and CDR2 YYNGEE. The CDR3 here is CASSDPKTGNYGYTF. The CDR3 DNA follows: TGTGCCAGCAGCGACCCAAAGACAGGGAACTATGGCTACACCTTC.

The chain uses TRBV27 and TRBJ2-1; 10 nucleotides match TRBD2. The CDR3 runs 17 residues. Trimming removed 9 bases from V and 7 bases from J; junction bases left unmatched: 18. Germline V gives CDR1 MNHEY, CDR2 SMNVEV (reference sequence). The CDR3 reads CASKAGGDPLGRNEQFF. The CDR3 DNA is TGTGCCAGTAAAGCGGGAGGGGACCCGCTTGGCCGGAATGAGCAGTTCTTC.

The chain has TRBV5-6 and TRBJ2-2; tentatively, D is TRBD1 (6 bases). Germline assignment: CDR1 SGHDT and CDR2 YYEEEE. CDR3 length: 14 amino acids. The V gene lost 4 bases and the J gene lost 4 bases, with 11 bases spanning the gap. As DNA, the CDR3 is TGTGCCAGCAGCCTCGGACAGCTCACCGGGGAGCTGTTTTTT. Translating it yields CASSLGQLTGELFF.

This clone turned up a few times. The chain carries TRBV6-6 and TRBJ2-1, with D possibly being TRBD2 (6 bases). The CDR3 has 12 residues. Germline V gene sequence: CDR1 MNHNY, CDR2 SVGAGI (reference sequence). Trimming took 8 bases from V and 1 from J, leaving 6 bases between them. This CDR3 reads CASGGSYNEQFF. For the CDR3, the DNA is TGTGCCAGCGGGGGGTCCTACAATGAGCAGTTCTTC.

The chain is built from TRBV28 and TRBJ1-3, with TRBD1 matching over 10 bases. The CDR3 is 15 residues long. V shed 6 bases, J shed 1 base, and the junction held 3 bases outside the gene matches. Germline CDR1 reads MDHEN; CDR2 reads SYDVKM. CDR3 sequence: CASRGTGVSGNTIYF. CDR3 bases: TGTGCCAGCAGGGGGACAGGGGTGTCTGGAAACACCATATATTTT.

The DNA of the CDR3 is TGTGCCAGCAGCCGGGACAGGGGCCACGAGCAGTACTTC. Translated, it gives CASSRDRGHEQYF. The chain uses TRBV11-3 and TRBJ2-7, with 10 bases identical to TRBD1. The length of the CDR3 is 13 residues. Germline V gene sequence: CDR1 SGHNT, CDR2 YENEEA. Germline trimming cut 5 bases from V and 5 bases from J; bases unmatched to any gene: 3.

This clone appeared once. The chain carries TRBV5-6 and TRBJ2-7; D is unclear. Trimming pared 0 bases from V and 5 bases from J, leaving 6 bases between. Germline CDR1 and CDR2: SGHDT and YYEEEE. CDR3 length equals 12 residues. The CDR3 loop reads CASSLVGDEQYF. CDR3 sequence (DNA): TGTGCCAGCAGCTTGGTCGGTGACGAGCAGTACTTC.

This clone is a singleton in its sample. V gene TRBV5-1 combines with J gene TRBJ1-3, with TRBD1 matching over 8 bases. The V segment lost 2 bases and the J segment 6 bases; nucleotides outside the gene matches: 7. Germline V CDR1 and CDR2: SGHRS, YFSETQ. CDR3 size: 15 residues. CDR3 loop: CASSFQGAHENTIYF. As DNA, the CDR3 is TGCGCCAGCAGCTTCCAGGGGGCTCATGAAAACACCATATATTTT. Drawing the rest from reference TRBV5-1 and TRBJ1-3, the complete variable domain is KAGVTQTPRYLIKTRGQQVTLSCSPISGHRSVSWYQQTPGQGLQFLFEYFSETQRNKGNFPGRFSGRQFSNSRSEMNVSTLELGDSALYLCASSFQGAHENTIYFGEGSWLTVV.

V gene TRBV28 combines with J gene TRBJ1-4; no clear D gene. The germline V gene encodes CDR1 MDHEN and CDR2 SYDVKM. CDR3 size: 12 residues. V was shortened by 8 bases and J by 0 bases, with 4 bases between the two germline ends. The CDR3 DNA is TGTGCCAGCCAGGCAACTAATGAAAAACTGTTTTTT. Translated, it gives CASQATNEKLFF.

This clone was recorded only once. V is TRBV7-8 and J is TRBJ2-7; maybe TRBD1 (6 bases). CDR1 is SGHVS, CDR2 FQNEAQ, per germline. There are 16 residues in the CDR3. The V and J ends lost 1 base and 4 bases respectively, with 17 bases between them. The CDR3 loop reads CASSLVGTGSLYEQYF. The CDR3 DNA follows: TGTGCCAGCAGCTTAGTTGGTACAGGGTCGTTGTACGAGCAGTACTTC.

This chain connects TRBV5-4 to TRBJ1-3; weak D call: TRBD1 (6 bases). V lost 0 bases, J lost 0 bases, and 10 bases lay in between. Per the germline V gene, CDR1 is SGHNT and CDR2 is YYREEE (reference sequence). The CDR3 consists of 16 residues. The CDR3 is CASSLGGLRSGNTIYF. The CDR3 DNA sequence: TGTGCCAGCAGCTTGGGGGGGCTACGCTCTGGAAACACCATATATTTT.

J is TRBJ1-4 and V is TRBV6-1; D perhaps matches TRBD1 (5 bases). Between the trimmed V and J ends, which lost 7 bases and 2 bases, there was a span of 14 bases. This CDR3 has 15 residues. Germline CDR1 and CDR2: MNHNS and SASEGT. CDR3 sequence (DNA): TGTGCCAGCACCCCCTCGGGGGGTACTAATGAAAAACTGTTTTTT. This translates into CASTPSGGTNEKLFF.

This sequence joins TRBV30 and TRBJ2-2, with D possibly being TRBD2 (6 bases). CDR1 and CDR2 from the germline V gene are GTSNPN and SVGIG (reference sequence). V lost 0 bases, J lost 5 bases, and 7 bases lay in between. This CDR3 has 13 amino acids. CDR3 protein: CAWSVRGTGELFF. In DNA form, the CDR3 reads TGTGCCTGGAGTGTACGGGGGACCGGGGAGCTGTTTTTT.

The V gene is TRBV9, the J gene TRBJ2-7, with TRBD1 identical over 10 bases. CDR1 is SGDLS and CDR2 is YYNGEE in the germline V gene. The V and J ends lost 0 bases and 6 bases, in that order; junction bases with no gene match: 6. CDR3 length: 15 amino acids. The CDR3, as DNA: TGTGCCAGCAGCGTAGGTGGGACAGGGGCTCGCGAGCAGTACTTC. Protein: CASSVGGTGAREQYF.

The chain employs TRBV10-3 and TRBJ2-3; 7 nucleotides agree with TRBD2. Germline loops: CDR1 ENHRY, CDR2 SYGVKD. This CDR3 is built from 16 residues. V lost 2 bases and J lost 3; bases outside the gene matches: 8. The CDR3 region is CAISELPGEGTDTQYF. The CDR3 coding sequence is TGTGCCATCAGTGAGCTCCCTGGGGAGGGAACAGATACGCAGTATTTT.

This clone appeared once. This chain uses TRBV6-5 with TRBJ2-7; TRBD2 might be the D (5 bases). Germline V lookup: CDR1 MNHEY, CDR2 SVGAGI. The CDR3 has 13 amino acids. Between the trimmed V and J ends, which lost 5 bases and 5 bases, there was a span of 13 bases. The chain's CDR3 is CASSQRVQNEQYF. In DNA form, the CDR3 reads TGTGCCAGCAGTCAGAGGGTGCAAAACGAGCAGTACTTC.

This sequence joins TRBV2 and TRBJ1-1, with D possibly matching TRBD1 (5 bases). Germline CDR1 reads SNHLY; CDR2 reads FYNNEI. V lost 7 bases, J lost 4 bases, and 13 bases lay in between. This CDR3 comprises 13 residues. The CDR3 DNA reads TGTGCCAGCATGTCGGGGGTTCGCACTGAAGCTTTCTTT. Amino acids: CASMSGVRTEAFF.

The chain uses TRBV19 and TRBJ2-4; D is possibly TRBD2 (6 bases). V was shortened by 11 bases and J by 0 bases, with 14 bases between the two germline ends. The CDR3 loop spans 14 amino acids. The germline CDR1 and CDR2 sequences are LNHDA and SQIVND (reference sequence). CDR3 sequence: CACRDLLAKNIQYF. The CDR3 coding sequence is TGTGCCTGCCGGGACTTACTAGCCAAAAACATTCAGTACTTC.

A few counts support this clone. The rearrangement links TRBV18 to TRBJ2-5; 9 positions match TRBD2. V lost 6 bases and J lost 4; bases outside the gene matches: 6. The CDR3 spans 14 residues. Germline V CDR1 and CDR2: KGHSH, LQKENI. DNA for the CDR3: TGTGCCAGCTCCCGAAGCGGGAGGCTAGAGACCCAGTACTTC. Translation gives CASSRSGRLETQYF.

The V call is TRBV14, the J call TRBJ1-5; D ambiguous. The CDR3 is 13 amino acids. Germline loops: CDR1 SGHDN, CDR2 FVKESK. Trimming removed 5 bases at V and 3 bases at J, with 8 bases between. The CDR3 DNA reads as TGTGCCAGCAGCAAAGGGCCCAATCAGCCCCAGCATTTT. It yields the protein CASSKGPNQPQHF.

This clone has ten or more counts. The V and J genes are TRBV19 and TRBJ2-3; TRBD1 matches 9 bases. From germline, CDR1 is LNHDA and CDR2 SQIVND (reference sequence). The length of the CDR3 is 18 residues. Trimming took 7 bases from V and 3 from J; bases not matched to a gene: 17. DNA of the CDR3: TGTGCCAGTATGAAAGGGACAGGGCAAGTTCCACGAACAGATACGCAGTATTTT. Its protein product is CASMKGTGQVPRTDTQYF.

The V gene is TRBV30, the J gene TRBJ2-3; D perhaps matches TRBD2 (5 bases). V lost 0 bases and J lost 0, with 10 bases in between. From germline, CDR1 is GTSNPN and CDR2 SVGIG (reference sequence). CDR3 length equals 15 residues. CDR3 protein: CAWSVLWTSTDTQYF. The CDR3 nucleotides read TGTGCCTGGAGTGTACTGTGGACTAGCACAGATACGCAGTATTTT.

The V gene is TRBV28, the J gene TRBJ2-1, with 7 bases that match TRBD2. The CDR3 is made up of 13 amino acids. The V gene end was trimmed by 8 bases and the J gene end by 8 bases; junction bases not matched to a gene: 9. The germline V gene has CDR1 MDHEN and CDR2 SYDVKM. The CDR3 DNA reads as TGTGCCAGCGGTGCGGGAGAACCCGATGAGCAGTTCTTC. It is translated as CASGAGEPDEQFF.

The V and J genes are TRBV30 and TRBJ2-7, with TRBD2 identical over 7 bases. Trimming cost V 0 bases and J 0 bases; bases outside gene matches: 5. The CDR3 is made up of 15 amino acids. Germline V gene lookup returns CDR1 GTSNPN and CDR2 SVGIG (reference sequence). The CDR3 here is CAWSVGRGSSYEQYF. The CDR3 DNA sequence: TGTGCCTGGAGTGTGGGGCGGGGGAGCTCCTACGAGCAGTACTTC.

V is TRBV4-2 and J is TRBJ2-2; D might be TRBD2 (6 bases). CDR1 LGHNA and CDR2 YNFKEQ come from the germline V gene. This CDR3 is 22 amino acids long. The V and J ends lost 3 bases and 3 bases respectively, with 32 bases between them. CDR3 residues: CASSHVREAGRLLPRDTGELFF. For the CDR3, the DNA is TGTGCCAGCAGCCATGTCAGGGAAGCGGGTCGCTTACTTCCCCGGGACACCGGGGAGCTGTTTTTT.

This clone came up a few times. The chain combines TRBV15 with TRBJ2-6; D perhaps matches TRBD2 (5 bases). This CDR3 has 15 amino acids. CDR1 and CDR2 from the germline V gene are LNHNV and YYDKDF (reference sequence). V was pared by 0 bases and J by 2 bases, with 5 bases between. CDR3 sequence: CATSREGAGANVLTF. In DNA form, the CDR3 reads TGTGCCACCAGCAGAGAGGGAGCTGGGGCCAACGTCCTGACTTTC.

This clone was found a few times. CDR3 loop: CASSPTTGYSYEQYF. The CDR3 DNA sequence: TGTGCCAGCAGCCCGACGACAGGGTACTCCTACGAGCAGTACTTC. The chain is built from TRBV11-3 and TRBJ2-7; TRBD1 matches 7 bases. The junction had 7 bases not matched to a gene; V was cut back by 5 bases and J by 0 bases. The CDR3 sequence is 15 residues long. Germline assignment: CDR1 SGHNT and CDR2 YENEEA. Together with reference TRBV11-3 and TRBJ2-7, the CDR3 gives the full variable domain: EAGVVQSPRYKIIEKKQPVAFWCNPISGHNTLYWYLQNLGQGPELLIRYENEEAVDDSQLPKDRFSAERLKGVDSTLKIQPAELGDSAVYLCASSPTTGYSYEQYFGPGTRLTVT.

The chain recombines TRBV19 with TRBJ2-2, with D possibly being TRBD1 (5 bases). This CDR3 has 13 residues. Trimming left V 6 bases short and J 2 bases short, with 7 bases between. CDR1 is LNHDA, CDR2 SQIVND, per germline (reference sequence). CDR3 nucleotides: TGTGCCAGTAGGCAGGGCAACACCGGGGAGCTGTTTTTT. It specifies CASRQGNTGELFF.